These T cell receptor beta chains were read from a single sample in a study of PD-1 blockade in classical Hodgkin lymphoma. The table came from immunoSEQ multiplex PCR; TCRdb's copy has only in-frame clones and leaves some out. The sample holds about 4,600 clones, about 61% seen once. The sample consisted of peripheral blood mononuclear cells (PBMCs), taken before the fourth cycle of nivolumab. The source of these receptors is a human donor with classical Hodgkin lymphoma. CDR3s include the opening cysteine and the closing phenylalanine or tryptophan. D genes are given only for firm matches. Clone size is not always given. Where it is, it says once, few, many or a class for expanded clones.

clone_size: -; j_call: TRBJ2-3; d_call: TRBD2; v_call: TRBV7-2; cdr3_nt: TGTGCCACCGGTCGGACTAGCGGGCGCACAGATACGCAGTATTTT; cdr3_aa: CATGRTSGRTDTQYF
clone_size: few; j_call: TRBJ2-4; d_call: TRBD2; v_call: TRBV11-3; cdr3_nt: TGTGCCAGCAGCGCGGGACTAGCGGGCGGCGCGGAGGCAAAAAACATTCAGTACTTC; cdr3_aa: CASSAGLAGGAEAKNIQYF
clone_size: medium-sized; j_call: TRBJ2-1; d_call: -; v_call: TRBV2; cdr3_nt: TGTGCCAGCAGTGAAGGGGTGGGGACAGAGCAGTTCTTC; cdr3_aa: CASSEGVGTEQFF
clone_size: -; j_call: TRBJ1-6; d_call: -; v_call: TRBV5-1; cdr3_nt: TGCGCCAGCAGCACAGGGAGTAGGGCTTCACCCCTCCACTTT; cdr3_aa: CASSTGSRASPLHF
clone_size: -; j_call: TRBJ2-7; d_call: -; v_call: TRBV13; cdr3_nt: TGTGCCAGCAGCTCTAGCAGGAGCTCCTACGAGCAGTACTTC; cdr3_aa: CASSSSRSSYEQYF
clone_size: few; j_call: TRBJ2-2; d_call: -; v_call: TRBV7-9; cdr3_nt: TGTGCCAGCAGCTTTTTGCACAGGGAGCTGTTTTTT; cdr3_aa: CASSFLHRELFF
clone_size: -; j_call: TRBJ2-5; d_call: -; v_call: TRBV6-5; cdr3_nt: TGTGCCAGCAGTTATGGGTCGGCACAAGAGACCCAGTACTTC; cdr3_aa: CASSYGSAQETQYF
clone_size: -; j_call: TRBJ2-1; d_call: TRBD2; v_call: TRBV19; cdr3_nt: TGTGCCAGTAGTTCCCGACTAGCGGGAGGAAATGAGCAGTTCTTC; cdr3_aa: CASSSRLAGGNEQFF
clone_size: -; j_call: TRBJ1-4; d_call: TRBD1; v_call: TRBV28; cdr3_nt: TGTGCCAGCAGTTCCCCCCCGACAGGGGGTGGCGAAAAACTGTTTTTT; cdr3_aa: CASSSPPTGGGEKLFF
clone_size: few; j_call: TRBJ2-3; d_call: TRBD2; v_call: TRBV7-2; cdr3_nt: TGTGCCAGCAGCTCGTGGGGAGGGAGCACAGATACGCAGTATTTT; cdr3_aa: CASSSWGGSTDTQYF
clone_size: -; j_call: TRBJ1-5; d_call: -; v_call: TRBV10-3; cdr3_nt: TGTGCCATCAGTGAGTCGGTGAACAGTAATCAGCCCCAGCATTTT; cdr3_aa: CAISESVNSNQPQHF
clone_size: -; j_call: TRBJ2-3; d_call: -; v_call: TRBV28; cdr3_nt: TGTGCCAGCAGTTCCACGAGGGGGGGAACAGATACGCAGTATTTT; cdr3_aa: CASSSTRGGTDTQYF
clone_size: -; j_call: TRBJ2-3; d_call: -; v_call: TRBV29-1; cdr3_nt: TGCAGCGTTGGGTTTCAGGGCATCACAGATACGCAGTATTTT; cdr3_aa: CSVGFQGITDTQYF
clone_size: -; j_call: TRBJ2-7; d_call: -; v_call: TRBV30; cdr3_nt: TGTGCCTGGAGTGAGGCAGGGTGGTTCGAGCAGTACTTC; cdr3_aa: CAWSEAGWFEQYF
clone_size: -; j_call: TRBJ1-2; d_call: -; v_call: TRBV6-5; cdr3_nt: TGTGCCAGCCATCCTCAAAGGAACTATGGCTACACCTTC; cdr3_aa: CASHPQRNYGYTF
clone_size: -; j_call: TRBJ1-1; d_call: TRBD1; v_call: TRBV10-3; cdr3_nt: TGTGCCATCAGTGGTAGATACTCCGGGACAGGGACTAACTGGAGCACTGAAGCTTTCTTT; cdr3_aa: CAISGRYSGTGTNWSTEAFF
clone_size: -; j_call: TRBJ2-5; d_call: -; v_call: TRBV21-1; cdr3_nt: TGTGCCAGCAGAGGACAGGGTAGGCAAGAGACCCAGTACTTC; cdr3_aa: CASRGQGRQETQYF
clone_size: -; j_call: TRBJ2-5; d_call: -; v_call: TRBV30; cdr3_nt: TGTGCCTGGAGTGGGGGGGCTGAGACCCAGTACTTC; cdr3_aa: CAWSGGAETQYF
clone_size: -; j_call: TRBJ2-1; d_call: TRBD1; v_call: TRBV27; cdr3_nt: TGTGCCAGCGGGACAGGGTTTGGGCAGTTCTTC; cdr3_aa: CASGTGFGQFF
clone_size: -; j_call: TRBJ2-1; d_call: TRBD1; v_call: TRBV7-3; cdr3_nt: TGTGCCAGCAGCATTCGAACGGGACAGGGGCAGTTCTTC; cdr3_aa: CASSIRTGQGQFF
clone_size: few; j_call: TRBJ2-5; d_call: -; v_call: TRBV30; cdr3_nt: TGTGCCTGGAGCGCTCGGGGCCGCAGGGAGACCCAGTACTTC; cdr3_aa: CAWSARGRRETQYF
clone_size: -; j_call: TRBJ2-5; d_call: TRBD1; v_call: TRBV4-2; cdr3_nt: TGTGCCAGCAGCCAAGAATCTCCGGGACAGCCTTGGGAGACCCAGTACTTC; cdr3_aa: CASSQESPGQPWETQYF
clone_size: -; j_call: TRBJ2-5; d_call: -; v_call: TRBV15; cdr3_nt: TGTGCCACCAGCAAGTCCAGGGACCATGAGACCCAGTACTTC; cdr3_aa: CATSKSRDHETQYF
clone_size: -; j_call: TRBJ2-7; d_call: -; v_call: TRBV7-2; cdr3_nt: TGTGCCAGCAGCTTAGGGAGAGAGTACGAGCAGTACTTC; cdr3_aa: CASSLGREYEQYF
clone_size: -; j_call: TRBJ2-1; d_call: TRBD2; v_call: TRBV15; cdr3_nt: TGTGCCACCGGCCTAGCGGACCACAATGAGCAGTTCTTC; cdr3_aa: CATGLADHNEQFF
clone_size: -; j_call: TRBJ2-7; d_call: TRBD1; v_call: TRBV6-1; cdr3_nt: TGTGCCAGCAAGGGACAGGGTTCATCCGAGCAGTACTTC; cdr3_aa: CASKGQGSSEQYF
clone_size: -; j_call: TRBJ2-3; d_call: -; v_call: TRBV9; cdr3_nt: TGTGCCAGCAGCGCCGGGACGCCAGATACGCAGTATTTT; cdr3_aa: CASSAGTPDTQYF
clone_size: -; j_call: TRBJ2-3; d_call: TRBD1; v_call: TRBV5-1; cdr3_nt: TGCGCCAGCAGCTTCACAGGGGGCAATGAAGATACGCAGTATTTT; cdr3_aa: CASSFTGGNEDTQYF